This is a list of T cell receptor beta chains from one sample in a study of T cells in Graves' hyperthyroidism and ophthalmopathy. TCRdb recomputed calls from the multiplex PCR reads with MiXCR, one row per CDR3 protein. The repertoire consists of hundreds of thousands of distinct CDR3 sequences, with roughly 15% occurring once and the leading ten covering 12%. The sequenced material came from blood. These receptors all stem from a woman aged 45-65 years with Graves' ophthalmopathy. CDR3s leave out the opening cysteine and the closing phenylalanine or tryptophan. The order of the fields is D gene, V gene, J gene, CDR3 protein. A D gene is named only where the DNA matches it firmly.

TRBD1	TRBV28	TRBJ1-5	ASSLGGTGIQPQH
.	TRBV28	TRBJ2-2	ASIKSGSYTGELF
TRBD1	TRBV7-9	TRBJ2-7	ASSQRGTGHYEQY
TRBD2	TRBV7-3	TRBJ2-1	ASSLDSGSSSEQF
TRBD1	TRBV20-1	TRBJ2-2	SAPRPLGQGNTGELF
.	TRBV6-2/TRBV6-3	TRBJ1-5	ASSYPVGQPQH
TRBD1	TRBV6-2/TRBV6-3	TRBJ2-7	ASSTRTGNAYEQY
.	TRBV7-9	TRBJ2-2	ASTTNTPIGELF
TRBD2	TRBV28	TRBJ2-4	ASRLLAGGTNQAKNIQY
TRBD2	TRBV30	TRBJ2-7	AWIKAGAYEQY
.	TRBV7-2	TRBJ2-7	ASSPGTPVYEQY
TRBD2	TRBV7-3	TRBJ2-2	ASSPGLAGTSPGLTGELF
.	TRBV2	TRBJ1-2	ASSESRAQSGGYT
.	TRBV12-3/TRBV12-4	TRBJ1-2	ASSAGTYGYT
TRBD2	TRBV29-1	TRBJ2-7	SVLTTSGRARSYEQY
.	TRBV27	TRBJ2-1	ASSLGGSGYNEQF
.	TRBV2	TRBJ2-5	ASSPRGLETQY
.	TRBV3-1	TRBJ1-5	ASSQGHSNQPQH
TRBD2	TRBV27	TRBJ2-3	ASSLQRLLAGGTDTQY
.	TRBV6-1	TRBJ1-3	ASSFTSRAHSGNTIY
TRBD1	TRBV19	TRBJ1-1	ASSILTGQRAEAF
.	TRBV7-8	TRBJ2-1	ASSLSSSPSYNEQF
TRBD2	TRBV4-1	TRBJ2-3	ASSQGLGGTDTQY
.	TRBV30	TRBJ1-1	AWSWAGSNTEAF
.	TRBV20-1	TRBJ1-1	SARDRRRNTEAF
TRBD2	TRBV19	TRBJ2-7	ASSIGLAGAYEQY
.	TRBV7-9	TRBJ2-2	ASSPPTGPSGELF
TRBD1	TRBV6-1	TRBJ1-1	ASKRTGGTEAF